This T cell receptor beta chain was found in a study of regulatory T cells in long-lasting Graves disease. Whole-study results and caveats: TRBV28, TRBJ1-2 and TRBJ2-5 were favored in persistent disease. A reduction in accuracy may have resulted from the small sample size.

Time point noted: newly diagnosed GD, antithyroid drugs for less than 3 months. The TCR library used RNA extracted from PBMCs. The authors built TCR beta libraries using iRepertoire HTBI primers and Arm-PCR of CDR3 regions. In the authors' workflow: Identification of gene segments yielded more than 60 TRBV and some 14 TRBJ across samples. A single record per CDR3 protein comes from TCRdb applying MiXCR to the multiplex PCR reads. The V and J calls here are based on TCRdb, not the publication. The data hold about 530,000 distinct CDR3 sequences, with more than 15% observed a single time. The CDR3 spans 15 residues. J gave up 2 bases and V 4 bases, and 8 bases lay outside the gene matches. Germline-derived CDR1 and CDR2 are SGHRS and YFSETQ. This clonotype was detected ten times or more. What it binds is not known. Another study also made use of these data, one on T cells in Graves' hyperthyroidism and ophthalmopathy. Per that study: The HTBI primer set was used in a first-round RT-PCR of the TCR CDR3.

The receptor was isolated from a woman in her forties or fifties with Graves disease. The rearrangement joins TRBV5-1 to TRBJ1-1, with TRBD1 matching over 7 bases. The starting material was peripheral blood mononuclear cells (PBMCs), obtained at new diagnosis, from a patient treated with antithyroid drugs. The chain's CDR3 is CASSLEGTDNTEAFF. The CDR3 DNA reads TGCGCCAGCAGCCTGGAGGGGACAGACAACACTGAAGCTTTCTTT.